Following are 20 T cell receptor beta chains from one sample sequenced in a study of PD-1 blockade in mismatch repair-deficient tumors. The time point here: roughly ten-day in vitro stimulation with candidate neoantigen peptide 6. The assay was immunoSEQ multiplex PCR, and TCRdb's table has in-frame clones only and misses some. In the table there are about 15,000 clones, roughly nine tenths of which are singletons. For these TCRs, the target antigens are not known. This specimen consisted of cells cultured in vitro, obtained from a patient treated with pembrolizumab. The receptors here all came from an adult with mismatch repair-deficient cancer.

The chain is built from TRBV2 and TRBJ1-5; no clear D. The CDR3 is made up of 13 amino acids. The V end was cut by 8 bases, the J end by 1 base, with 9 bases between. The germline V gene has CDR1 SNHLY and CDR2 FYNNEI. The CDR3 reads CASLRESNQPQHF. CDR3 coding DNA: TGTGCCAGCTTGAGGGAAAGCAATCAGCCCCAGCATTTT.

The chain uses TRBV28 and TRBJ2-7; 7 nucleotides line up with TRBD1. The CDR3 has 15 residues. The germline gives CDR1 MDHEN, CDR2 SYDVKM. V shed 8 bases and J 2 bases; nucleotides not matched to a gene: 12. CDR3 nucleotides: TGTGCCAGCCGAAACCAGGGGGAGCCGACCTACGAGCAGTACTTC. It encodes CASRNQGEPTYEQYF.

V usage is TRBV11-3 and J usage is TRBJ2-7; 10 bases fit TRBD1. CDR1 is SGHNT and CDR2 is YENEEA in the germline V gene. This CDR3 comprises 16 residues. V lost 1 base, J lost 5 bases, and 8 bases stayed unmatched. The CDR3 loop is CASSLGLGQGNHEQYF. In DNA, the CDR3 is TGTGCCAGCAGCTTAGGGTTGGGACAGGGGAACCACGAGCAGTACTTC.

This clone was seen a single time. The rearrangement joins TRBV19 to TRBJ2-5, with TRBD2 identical over 10 bases. The CDR3 is 16 residues long. Per the germline V gene, CDR1 is LNHDA and CDR2 is SQIVND (reference sequence). With 1 base clipped from V and 5 bases from J, the junction kept 7 bases outside the gene matches. The DNA for the CDR3 is TGTGCCAGTAGTATAGGTCCTAGCGGGAGTATCGAGACCCAGTACTTC. Translating it yields CASSIGPSGSIETQYF.

This chain links TRBV13 with TRBJ2-2; no reliable D call. Germline CDR1 PRHDT, CDR2 FYEKMQ (reference sequence). CDR3 length: 15 amino acids. Trimming left V 5 bases short and J 4 bases short, with 14 bases between. DNA of the CDR3: TGTGCCAGCAGCCGGACCCCATCGGGCACCGGGGAGCTGTTTTTT. Translating it yields CASSRTPSGTGELFF.

The V and J genes are TRBV28 and TRBJ1-4; 10 positions agree with TRBD1. Trimming at V came to 4 bases and at J to 13 bases, leaving 3 bases not matched to a gene. Germline assignment: CDR1 MDHEN and CDR2 SYDVKM. The CDR3 consists of 12 residues. The CDR3 sequence: CASSYDRGRLFF. The CDR3 DNA follows: TGTGCCAGCAGTTACGACAGGGGGCGACTGTTTTTT.

This chain links TRBV19 with TRBJ2-7, with no clear D. The germline gives CDR1 LNHDA, CDR2 SQIVND (reference sequence). This CDR3 is built from 14 residues. Trimming pared 4 bases from V and 1 base from J, leaving 11 bases between. CDR3 in DNA: TGTGCCAGTAGTACGTCTGGGGTTTCCTACGAGCAGTACTTC. Translated: CASSTSGVSYEQYF.

This chain connects TRBV19 to TRBJ1-5; no firm D call. CDR3 length: 13 residues. Germline lookup yields CDR1 LNHDA and CDR2 SQIVND (reference sequence). The V end was cut by 3 bases, the J end by 7 bases, with 10 bases between. Here the CDR3 reads CASSIFEAQPQHF. The CDR3, as DNA: TGTGCCAGTAGTATTTTCGAGGCCCAGCCCCAGCATTTT. The complete variable domain, with remaining parts taken from reference TRBV19 and TRBJ1-5, reads DGGITQSPKYLFRKEGQNVTLSCEQNLNHDAMYWYRQDPGQGLRLIYYSQIVNDFQKGDIAEGYSVSREKKESFPLTVTSAQKNPTAFYLCASSIFEAQPQHFGDGTRLSIL.

The chain couples TRBV12-5 to TRBJ2-1; D gene unclear. The V and J ends lost 2 bases and 8 bases respectively, with 16 bases between them. CDR3 length: 15 amino acids. Germline CDR1 is LGHNT and CDR2 is FRNRAP. The CDR3 loop reads CASGLSGYGNDEQFF. The DNA for the CDR3 is TGTGCTAGTGGTTTGTCCGGGTACGGTAATGATGAGCAGTTCTTC.

This sequence joins TRBV7-6 and TRBJ2-2; 8 bases are shared with TRBD2. The CDR3 is 16 amino acids. CDR1 and CDR2 from the germline V gene are SGHVS and FNYEAQ. Trimming removed 6 bases from V and 3 bases from J; junction bases left unmatched: 9. The CDR3 loop reads CASRTTRGRYTGELFF. In DNA, the CDR3 is TGTGCCAGCAGAACGACTCGCGGGAGGTACACCGGGGAGCTGTTTTTT. Complete variable domain (other parts from reference TRBV7-6 and TRBJ2-2): GAGVSQSPRYKVTKRGQDVALRCDPISGHVSLYWYRQALGQGPEFLTYFNYEAQQDKSGLPNDRFSAERPEGSISTLTIQRTEQRDSAMYRCASRTTRGRYTGELFFGEGSRLTVL.

The chain has TRBV4-2 and TRBJ1-3; the D is unclear. V was clipped by 4 bases and J by 0 bases, with 1 base between them. Per the germline V gene, CDR1 is LGHNA and CDR2 is YNFKEQ. The CDR3 contains 12 residues. CDR3 DNA sequence: TGTGCCAGCAGCCGCTCTGGAAACACCATATATTTT. Protein: CASSRSGNTIYF.

CDR3 protein: CASSLEWASGTYEQYF. The CDR3 DNA is TGTGCCAGCAGCTTAGAGTGGGCTAGCGGGACCTACGAGCAGTACTTC. J is TRBJ2-7 and V is TRBV7-2, with 9 bases lining up with TRBD2. The length of the CDR3 is 16 residues. J gave up 2 bases and V 1 base, and 6 bases lay outside the gene matches. Germline values: CDR1 SGHTA, CDR2 FQGNSA. The full variable domain, its missing parts supplied by reference TRBV7-2 and TRBJ2-7, is GAGVSQSPSNKVTEKGKDVELRCDPISGHTALYWYRQSLGQGLEFLIYFQGNSAPDKSGLPSDRFSAERTGGSVSTLTIQRTQQEDSAVYLCASSLEWASGTYEQYFGPGTRLTVT.

There are a few counts of this clone. The chain has TRBV7-6 and TRBJ1-1; D unresolved. The germline gives CDR1 SGHVS, CDR2 FNYEAQ. The CDR3 has 13 residues. V lost 1 base and J lost 3, with 6 bases in between. The CDR3 spells CASSLELDTEAFF. CDR3 bases: TGTGCCAGCAGCTTAGAATTGGACACTGAAGCTTTCTTT.

This clone was found once. This sequence joins TRBV5-1 and TRBJ2-7; tentatively, D is TRBD1 or TRBD2 (6 bases each). The CDR3 spans 15 residues. Germline V gene sequence: CDR1 SGHRS, CDR2 YFSETQ. V lost 4 bases and J 5 bases, leaving 19 bases between the germline ends. CDR3 protein: CASSLQRGATHEQYF. CDR3 coding DNA: TGCGCCAGCAGCCTCCAGAGGGGGGCCACCCACGAGCAGTACTTC.

This rearrangement joins TRBV10-1 to TRBJ2-2, with TRBD2 matching over 11 bases. The CDR3 has 17 residues. Trimming removed 4 bases from V and 6 bases from J; junction bases left unmatched: 10. The germline V gene encodes CDR1 WNHNN and CDR2 SYGVQD (reference sequence). CDR3 coding DNA: TGCGCCAGCAGTGGAGATTCTAGCGGGAGGAAACCCGGGGAGCTGTTTTTT. Its protein product is CASSGDSSGRKPGELFF.

This clone has only one observation. The chain carries TRBV4-1 and TRBJ2-7; tentatively, D is TRBD2 (6 bases). The CDR3 contains 14 residues. CDR1 is MGHRA and CDR2 is YSYEKL in the germline V gene. Trimming left V 0 bases short and J 2 bases short, with 8 bases between. Here the CDR3 DNA reads TGCGCCAGCAGCCAAGAAGCGGGTGCCTACGAGCAGTACTTC. Encoded protein: CASSQEAGAYEQYF.

This sequence joins TRBV7-3 and TRBJ2-3; D not certain. With 3 bases removed from V and 4 bases from J, the gap between germline ends came to 5 bases. This CDR3 region has 12 residues. The germline gives CDR1 SGHTA, CDR2 FQGTGA. The CDR3 DNA is TGTGCCAGCAGCTTTAGCCCAGATACGCAGTATTTT. Translating gives CASSFSPDTQYF. Full variable domain (rest looked up from reference TRBV7-3 and TRBJ2-3): GAGVSQTPSNKVTEKGKYVELRCDPISGHTALYWYRQSLGQGPEFLIYFQGTGAADDSGLPNDRFFAVRPEGSVSTLKIQRTERGDSAVYLCASSFSPDTQYFGPGTRLTVL.

The gene calls are TRBV18 and TRBJ1-1; tentatively, D is TRBD1 (6 bases). This CDR3 contains 14 residues. Germline-derived CDR1 and CDR2 are KGHSH and LQKENI. V lost 2 bases, J lost 3 bases, and 10 bases lay in between. The CDR3 protein is CASSPGQYYTEAFF. CDR3 coding DNA: TGTGCCAGCTCACCAGGACAGTACTACACTGAAGCTTTCTTT.

The chain employs TRBV4-1 and TRBJ2-1; 12 nucleotides align to TRBD2. The CDR3 has 14 residues. Germline V gives CDR1 MGHRA, CDR2 YSYEKL. V shed 4 bases and J 10 bases; nucleotides not matched to a gene: 5. The CDR3 coding sequence is TGCGCCAGCAGCCTGACTAGCGGGAGCATGGAGCAGTTCTTC. This encodes CASSLTSGSMEQFF.

V is TRBV12-2 and J is TRBJ1-5. TRBV12-2 is listed as a pseudogene. The CDR3 extends over 18 amino acids. The CDR3 loop reads CASPSARVRPYSNQPQHF. The CDR3 region has the DNA TGTGCAAGTCCCTCGGCGAGGGTTAGACCTTATAGCAATCAGCCCCAGCATTTT.